The rows below give T cell receptor beta chains drawn from one sample of a study of shared clonotypes between healthy human individuals. Sequencing used immunoSEQ multiplex PCR; TCRdb keeps in-frame clones, though not all of them. The sample holds roughly 2,000,000 clones, 80% to 95% seen once. The material sequenced was naive CD8+ T cells from PBMCs. These TCRs come from a man between 18 and 35 years old in good health. Some clones in this sample may be carry-over from other donors' samples. CDR3s include the opening cysteine and the closing phenylalanine or tryptophan. D genes are given only for firm matches. Clone size is given for some rows only: seen once, a few or many times, or a class if the clone is expanded.

abundance,j_gene,v_gene,d_gene,CDR3nt,CDR3aa
-,TRBJ1-5,TRBV6-7,-,TGTGCCAGCAGAATGACAGCGAGCAATCAGCCCCAGCATTTT,CASRMTASNQPQHF
-,TRBJ2-7,TRBV4-2,-,TGTGCCAGCAGCCCCCTCATAGCCGGCGAGCAGTACTTC,CASSPLIAGEQYF
once,TRBJ1-2,TRBV7-9,-,TGTGCCAGCAGCCACAGCGCTGGCTACACCTTC,CASSHSAGYTF
-,TRBJ2-1,TRBV27,-,TGTGCCAGCAGCCGTAGTGGGAATGAGCAGTTCTTC,CASSRSGNEQFF
-,TRBJ2-7,TRBV6-5,-,TGTGCCAGCAGGCCTACAAATGCCGGCGCCCACGAGCAGTACTTC,CASRPTNAGAHEQYF
once,TRBJ2-7,TRBV5-1,TRBD1,TGCGCCAGCAGCAACCGGGACAGGGCCTACGAGCAGTACTTC,CASSNRDRAYEQYF
-,TRBJ2-2,TRBV7-6,-,TGTGCCAGCAGCTTAGTTACCGGTAACACCGGGGAGCTGTTTTTT,CASSLVTGNTGELFF
few,TRBJ1-1,TRBV5-1,-,TGCGCCAGCAGCGTCGAGACCAGGAACACTGAAGCTTTCTTT,CASSVETRNTEAFF
-,TRBJ1-2,TRBV5-8,-,TGTGCCAGCAGACTTGAACTATACGGCTACACCTTC,CASRLELYGYTF
-,TRBJ1-1,TRBV6-5,-,TGTGCCAGCCAGAACCTGAACACTGAAGCTTTCTTT,CASQNLNTEAFF
-,TRBJ1-5,TRBV28,-,TGTGCCAGCAGTTTATATGGGAGCAATCAGCCCCAGCATTTT,CASSLYGSNQPQHF
-,TRBJ1-1,TRBV19,-,TGTGCCAGTAGTATCTATGGGACAATGGTAGGTGAAGCTTTCTTT,CASSIYGTMVGEAFF
-,TRBJ1-2,TRBV29-1,-,TGCAGCGTTGAAAGTCGGGGTTTCTCGGATAAGGAGGGCTACACCTTC,CSVESRGFSDKEGYTF
-,TRBJ2-1,TRBV6-1,-,TGTGCCAGCAATCTCTTCAGAGGCGTCAAGAGCGAGCAGTTCTTC,CASNLFRGVKSEQFF
-,TRBJ2-7,TRBV19,TRBD1,TGTGCCAGTAGTGCCGGGACAGGGGATTACGAGCAGTACTTC,CASSAGTGDYEQYF
once,TRBJ1-5,TRBV4-1,-,TGCGCCAGCAGCCAAGGTTTGGGGGGGGGCGCTGGTCAGCCCCAGCATTTT,CASSQGLGGGAGQPQHF
-,TRBJ1-1,TRBV27,-,TGTGCCAGCAGTTTATTGGGATCGCAGGGAACTGAAGCTTTCTTT,CASSLLGSQGTEAFF
-,TRBJ2-1,TRBV2,TRBD2,TGTGCCAGCAGTGCGGAGCGGGGGTCCTACAATGAGCAGTTCTTC,CASSAERGSYNEQFF
-,TRBJ2-7,TRBV7-9,-,TGTGCCAGCAGTGGACCGGGACGTCTAATCGAGCAGTACTTC,CASSGPGRLIEQYF
-,TRBJ1-1,TRBV7-6,-,TGTGCCAGCAGCTTGGAGTCAAACACTGAAGCTTTCTTT,CASSLESNTEAFF
-,TRBJ2-3,TRBV5-1,TRBD1,TGCGCCAGCAACAGGGGGCGGGCAGATACGCAGTATTTT,CASNRGRADTQYF
-,TRBJ2-2,TRBV15,-,TGTGCCACCAGCGCGGAACGGTTCGGGCGGGATACCGGGGAGCTGTTTTTT,CATSAERFGRDTGELFF
-,TRBJ2-1,TRBV9,TRBD2,TGTGCCAGCAGTGACAATATAGCGGGAGTGTCGGGTGAGCAGTTCTTC,CASSDNIAGVSGEQFF
once,TRBJ2-7,TRBV5-5,TRBD1,TGTGCCAGCAGCCTCACCCCGGGACAGAGCTCCTACGAGCAGTACTTC,CASSLTPGQSSYEQYF
once,TRBJ2-7,TRBV11-2,TRBD1,TGTGCCAGCAGCTTAGGGGCACAGGGGGCGTCTGGCGAGCAGTACTTC,CASSLGAQGASGEQYF
-,TRBJ2-1,TRBV7-9,TRBD2,TGTGCCAGCAGCCCCGGACTAGCGGCGGTCTTC,CASSPGLAAVF
-,TRBJ1-5,TRBV19,-,TGTGCCAGTAAAGTGGGAGAGGGGGATCAGCCCCAGCATTTT,CASKVGEGDQPQHF
-,TRBJ2-3,TRBV7-9,-,TGTGCCAGCCGGCGAGTCACTAGCACAGATACGCAGTATTTT,CASRRVTSTDTQYF
-,TRBJ2-7,TRBV27,TRBD1,TGTGCCAGCAGTCAGGACAGGACCCCCTACGAGCAGTACTTC,CASSQDRTPYEQYF
-,TRBJ1-2,TRBV4-1,-,TGCGCCAGCAGCCAAACCATGGGGCCAAACTATGGCTACACCTTC,CASSQTMGPNYGYTF
-,TRBJ2-7,TRBV7-9,-,TGTGCCAGCAGCAATAGCGTCTACGAGCAGTACTTC,CASSNSVYEQYF
-,TRBJ2-1,TRBV13,-,TGTGCCAGCAGCTACCGGGACACGCTCTTCTTC,CASSYRDTLFF